These T cell receptor beta chains were read from a single sample in a study of T cell responses to AZD1222 COVID-19 vaccine. Profiled with immunoSEQ multiplex PCR; TCRdb holds only in-frame clones, not every one. The sample holds some 150,000 clones, about 93% seen once. Sequenced material: peripheral blood, taken on day 0 of MenACWY control vaccination. The receptors stem from an adult in good health. CDR3s include the opening cysteine and the closing phenylalanine or tryptophan. Each record gives: V gene, clone size, D gene, J gene, CDR3 protein, CDR3 DNA. D genes are given only for firm matches. Size is omitted from some rows. Given values are once, few, many or a class for expanded clones.

V: TRBV3-1/TRBV3-2; size: .; D: TRBD1; J: TRBJ2-7; CDR3: CASSQDTGQSYEQYF; DNA: TGTGCCAGCAGCCAAGATACGGGACAGTCCTACGAGCAGTACTTC
V: TRBV18; size: .; D: TRBD2; J: TRBJ2-1; CDR3: CASSDRLAGINYEQFF; DNA: TGTGCCAGCTCAGATAGACTAGCGGGAATAAACTATGAGCAGTTCTTC
V: TRBV27; size: .; D: .; J: TRBJ1-6; CDR3: CASSLSDRFNSPLHF; DNA: TGTGCCAGCAGCCTCTCAGACAGATTTAATTCACCCCTCCACTTT
V: TRBV11-2; size: .; D: .; J: TRBJ1-2; CDR3: CASSLETAAYGYTF; DNA: TGTGCCAGCAGCTTGGAGACAGCGGCCTATGGCTACACCTTC
V: TRBV7-9; size: .; D: .; J: TRBJ1-1; CDR3: CASSLLGSFGEAFF; DNA: TGTGCCAGCAGCTTACTGGGGTCTTTCGGGGAAGCTTTCTTT
V: TRBV28; size: .; D: .; J: TRBJ1-1; CDR3: CASSLGYTEAFF; DNA: TGTGCCAGCAGTTTGGGGTACACTGAAGCTTTCTTT
V: TRBV2; size: .; D: .; J: TRBJ1-5; CDR3: CASERGGGNQPQHF; DNA: TGTGCCAGTGAAAGAGGCGGGGGCAATCAGCCCCAGCATTTT
V: TRBV5-1; size: .; D: .; J: TRBJ2-1; CDR3: CASSLSTSVVDEQFF; DNA: TGCGCCAGCAGCTTGTCGACTTCTGTCGTCGATGAGCAGTTCTTC
V: TRBV27; size: .; D: TRBD2; J: TRBJ2-7; CDR3: CASSLTSGRYEQYF; DNA: TGTGCCAGCAGCCTGACTAGCGGGAGGTACGAGCAGTACTTC
V: TRBV5-1; size: .; D: .; J: TRBJ2-7; CDR3: CASSLMPSPSSYEQYF; DNA: TGCGCCAGCAGCTTGATGCCAAGCCCCAGCTCCTACGAGCAGTACTTC
V: TRBV3-1/TRBV3-2; size: .; D: .; J: TRBJ2-2; CDR3: CASSQKTRTGELFF; DNA: TGTGCCAGCAGCCAGAAGACTCGTACCGGGGAGCTGTTTTTT
V: TRBV7-9; size: .; D: .; J: TRBJ2-3; CDR3: CASSSAGAADTQYF; DNA: TGTGCCAGCAGCTCCGCGGGGGCTGCAGATACGCAGTATTTT
V: TRBV25-1; size: .; D: .; J: TRBJ2-7; CDR3: CASRAPGFSYEQYF; DNA: TGTGCCAGCAGAGCTCCAGGGTTTTCCTACGAGCAGTACTTC
V: TRBV9; size: once; D: .; J: TRBJ1-1; CDR3: CASKRGTMSNTEAFF; DNA: TGTGCCAGCAAGAGGGGGACGATGTCTAACACTGAAGCTTTCTTT
V: TRBV2; size: .; D: TRBD1; J: TRBJ1-2; CDR3: CASAMWTGGYGYTF; DNA: TGTGCCAGCGCCATGTGGACAGGGGGCTATGGCTACACCTTC
V: TRBV7-2; size: .; D: .; J: TRBJ1-6; CDR3: CASSLAQRGAGNSPLHF; DNA: TGTGCCAGCAGCTTAGCTCAAAGGGGGGCTGGAAATTCACCCCTCCACTTT
V: TRBV6-1; size: .; D: .; J: TRBJ2-1; CDR3: CASSDSLYEQFF; DNA: TGTGCCAGCAGTGATAGCCTCTATGAGCAGTTCTTC
V: TRBV7-6; size: .; D: .; J: TRBJ1-4; CDR3: CASSPQPGPSREKLFF; DNA: TGTGCCAGCAGCCCCCAGCCAGGTCCGTCTCGGGAGAAACTGTTTTTT
V: TRBV10-1; size: .; D: .; J: TRBJ1-5; CDR3: CASSEPNQPQHF; DNA: TGCGCCAGCAGTGAGCCGAATCAGCCCCAGCATTTT
V: TRBV4-1; size: .; D: .; J: TRBJ1-4; CDR3: CASSQRSSATNEKLFF; DNA: TGCGCCAGCAGCCAAAGGTCAAGTGCAACTAATGAAAAACTGTTTTTT
V: TRBV28; size: .; D: .; J: TRBJ2-1; CDR3: CASKVSYNEQFF; DNA: TGTGCCAGCAAGGTCTCCTACAATGAGCAGTTCTTC
V: TRBV28; size: .; D: .; J: TRBJ2-2; CDR3: CASARARDTGELFF; DNA: TGTGCCAGCGCCCGGGCAAGGGACACCGGGGAGCTGTTTTTT
V: TRBV19; size: .; D: .; J: TRBJ1-5; CDR3: CASRQEGLLGNQPQHF; DNA: TGTGCCAGTAGGCAGGAAGGGCTTTTGGGCAATCAGCCCCAGCATTTT
V: TRBV5-1; size: .; D: .; J: TRBJ2-1; CDR3: CASRGTAHNEQFF; DNA: TGCGCCAGCAGGGGAACAGCCCACAATGAGCAGTTCTTC
V: TRBV5-1; size: .; D: TRBD1; J: TRBJ1-6; CDR3: CASSADRGNSPLHF; DNA: TGCGCCAGCAGCGCAGACAGGGGTAATTCACCCCTCCACTTT
V: TRBV29-1; size: .; D: .; J: TRBJ1-2; CDR3: CSVEVPGSYGYTF; DNA: TGCAGCGTTGAAGTGCCGGGATCCTATGGCTACACCTTC
V: TRBV7-9; size: few; D: .; J: TRBJ2-2; CDR3: CSRGHPNTGELFF; DNA: TGTAGCCGGGGACATCCGAACACCGGGGAGCTGTTTTTT
V: TRBV29-1; size: .; D: .; J: TRBJ1-2; CDR3: CSVGRGRDGYTF; DNA: TGCAGCGTGGGCAGGGGACGTGACGGCTACACCTTC
V: TRBV11-3; size: .; D: .; J: TRBJ2-5; CDR3: CASSLGSPGAGETQYF; DNA: TGTGCCAGCAGCTTAGGGAGTCCGGGGGCAGGAGAGACCCAGTACTTC
V: TRBV10-2; size: .; D: .; J: TRBJ1-6; CDR3: CASSGSSGSNSPLHF; DNA: TGCGCCAGCAGTGGAAGTTCAGGGTCCAATTCACCCCTCCACTTT
V: TRBV5-1; size: .; D: .; J: TRBJ1-6; CDR3: CASSLDSPRNSPLHF; DNA: TGCGCCAGCAGCTTGGATAGCCCCCGCAATTCACCCCTCCACTTT
V: TRBV27; size: .; D: TRBD1; J: TRBJ1-2; CDR3: CASSLKGAYGYTF; DNA: TGTGCCAGCAGTTTAAAGGGGGCCTATGGCTACACCTTC
V: TRBV5-1; size: .; D: .; J: TRBJ1-1; CDR3: CASSLGGAGSEAFF; DNA: TGCGCCAGCAGCTTGGGGGGCGCGGGGTCTGAAGCTTTCTTT
V: TRBV4-2; size: .; D: .; J: TRBJ1-2; CDR3: CASSQDLGAYGYTF; DNA: TGTGCCAGCAGCCAAGATTTGGGGGCCTATGGCTACACCTTC
V: TRBV18; size: .; D: .; J: TRBJ1-5; CDR3: CASSPVGDVSNQPQHF; DNA: TGTGCCAGCTCACCGGTCGGGGACGTTAGCAATCAGCCCCAGCATTTT
V: TRBV19; size: .; D: .; J: TRBJ1-2; CDR3: CASSAGEGGYTF; DNA: TGTGCCAGTAGTGCTGGAGAGGGTGGCTACACCTTC
V: TRBV28; size: .; D: TRBD1; J: TRBJ2-7; CDR3: CASSSPPGTGRSYEQYF; DNA: TGTGCCAGCAGTTCGCCCCCCGGGACAGGGAGATCCTACGAGCAGTACTTC
V: TRBV19; size: once; D: .; J: TRBJ1-2; CDR3: CASIGGTDYGYTF; DNA: TGTGCCAGTATCGGCGGGACTGACTATGGCTACACCTTC
V: TRBV25-1; size: .; D: .; J: TRBJ1-6; CDR3: CASKTEVNSPLHF; DNA: TGTGCCAGCAAGACCGAGGTTAATTCACCCCTCCACTTT
V: TRBV11-1; size: once; D: .; J: TRBJ1-2; CDR3: CASSLAGSYGYTF; DNA: TGTGCCAGCAGCTTAGCAGGTAGCTATGGCTACACCTTC
V: TRBV7-3; size: .; D: .; J: TRBJ2-3; CDR3: CASSFRGADTQYF; DNA: TGTGCCAGCAGCTTCAGGGGAGCAGATACGCAGTATTTT
V: TRBV4-1; size: once; D: .; J: TRBJ2-3; CDR3: CASSQPGADTQYF; DNA: TGCGCCAGCAGCCAACCTGGCGCAGATACGCAGTATTTT
V: TRBV10-3; size: .; D: TRBD1; J: TRBJ1-1; CDR3: CAIRGVGQGNTEAFF; DNA: TGTGCCATCAGGGGAGTAGGACAGGGGAACACTGAAGCTTTCTTT
V: TRBV7-9; size: .; D: .; J: TRBJ1-1; CDR3: CASVQQNTEAFF; DNA: TGTGCCAGCGTGCAACAGAACACTGAAGCTTTCTTT
V: TRBV2; size: .; D: .; J: TRBJ1-2; CDR3: CASSDWGNYGYTF; DNA: TGTGCCAGCAGTGACTGGGGTAACTATGGCTACACCTTC
V: TRBV5-1; size: .; D: TRBD2; J: TRBJ2-1; CDR3: CASSLGEGPLPNEQFF; DNA: TGCGCCAGCAGCTTGGGGGAGGGGCCCTTGCCCAATGAGCAGTTCTTC
V: TRBV28; size: .; D: .; J: TRBJ1-6; CDR3: CASSLWGGTNSPLHF; DNA: TGTGCCAGCAGTTTATGGGGAGGAACCAATTCACCCCTCCACTTT
V: TRBV9; size: .; D: .; J: TRBJ1-2; CDR3: CASSRRWGGYGYTF; DNA: TGTGCCAGCAGCCGTAGGTGGGGTGGCTATGGCTACACCTTC
V: TRBV5-1; size: .; D: TRBD1; J: TRBJ2-3; CDR3: CASSLAGTGFIGDTQYF; DNA: TGCGCCAGCAGCTTGGCCGGGACAGGGTTTATTGGAGATACGCAGTATTTT
V: TRBV3-1/TRBV3-2; size: once; D: TRBD1; J: TRBJ2-7; CDR3: CASSLFGTGFDEQYF; DNA: TGTGCCAGCAGCCTTTTCGGGACAGGGTTCGACGAGCAGTACTTC
V: TRBV11-2; size: .; D: .; J: TRBJ2-6; CDR3: CASSLIREANVLTF; DNA: TGTGCCAGCAGCTTAATTCGCGAGGCCAACGTCCTGACTTTC
V: TRBV19; size: once; D: TRBD1; J: TRBJ2-7; CDR3: CASSADRGRYEQYF; DNA: TGTGCCAGTAGTGCGGACAGGGGTCGGTACGAGCAGTACTTC
V: TRBV18; size: .; D: .; J: TRBJ2-3; CDR3: CASSPDLVTDTQYF; DNA: TGTGCCAGCTCACCCGACTTAGTCACAGATACGCAGTATTTT
V: TRBV7-3; size: .; D: .; J: TRBJ2-2; CDR3: CASSFPDNGELFF; DNA: TGTGCCAGCAGCTTCCCGGATAACGGGGAGCTGTTTTTT
V: TRBV7-9; size: .; D: TRBD1; J: TRBJ2-7; CDR3: CASSSQQGTNYEQYF; DNA: TGTGCCAGCAGCTCTCAACAGGGGACCAACTACGAGCAGTACTTC
V: TRBV19; size: .; D: .; J: TRBJ1-1; CDR3: CASSLRTEITEAFF; DNA: TGTGCCAGTAGTCTTAGAACAGAGATCACTGAAGCTTTCTTT
V: TRBV5-1; size: .; D: .; J: TRBJ2-3; CDR3: CASSYSTSTDTQYF; DNA: TGCGCCAGCAGTTATTCCACCAGCACAGATACGCAGTATTTT
V: TRBV7-2; size: .; D: TRBD2; J: TRBJ2-1; CDR3: CASSLAGTSGNEQFF; DNA: TGTGCCAGCAGCTTAGCCGGGACTAGCGGGAATGAGCAGTTCTTC